This T cell receptor (beta chain) was obtained from a study of long-term antiretroviral therapy in people with HIV (dated 2022 in TCRdb). Background on the whole study: Collection of the earliest samples took place about a decade ahead of the 2015 WHO recommendation for immediate ART, at a time when ART was typically delayed until CD4 counts fell. The cohort contributed about 200 cryopreserved PBMC samples from 30 adults with confirmed HIV infection, collected serially over a mean of approximately 6 years (range 1-12). This retrospective serial study examined whether starting ART and sustained HIV suppression were associated with changes in the composition and diversity of the TRB repertoire in peripheral blood. Of the approximately 30 participants with HIV, fewer than twelve were female. No cross-contamination during QIAcube processing was seen in test extractions of a monoclonal T-cell line run alongside 33 polyclonal samples.

Inclusion was restricted to participants for whom at least one PBMC sample before ART initiation and at least two post-ART samples were available. All participants with HIV were treated in the United States of America. Before DNA extraction, cryopreserved samples of about 1-11 million PBMC were thawed and then washed. At the time of the earliest PBMC sample, participants with HIV were aged between about 20 and 54 years. PBMC samples from each participant spanned 1-4 timepoints before ART initiation and 2-8 timepoints after ART initiation, with a median of 7 samples. For every participant, serial HIV viral load, CD4+ T-cell count, ART history and demographic data were obtained. Using a Qiagen kit on a QIAcube, genomic DNA was extracted from unsorted PBMC, with samples processed in batches of 12. General study outcomes and caveats: Because pre-ART samples had limited cell numbers, unsorted PBMC were profiled rather than sorted CD4+ and CD8+ T cells. The samples span the years 2004 to 2017, and the ART regimens used may be less effective than current regimens. Because PBMC availability was limited, only the TCR beta chain was sequenced, with no alpha chain pairing. Compared with controls, HIV repertoires had narrower CDR3 length ranges, and the network structure pointed to an antigen-experienced repertoire that shifted only slightly toward naive after ART. Expanded TRB clones identified before ART initiation dominated the repertoire across all time points, though the dominance fluctuated and decreased in many PLHIV after ART. Inferences about post-ART repertoire changes are limited because no data were available on ART adherence, viral resistance or therapy changes. A significant increase in TRB diversity was found to be associated with ART initiation, although TRB diversity was observed to remain significantly below that of transplant donor controls even after long-term ART.

The germline V gene supplies CDR1 SGHTA and CDR2 FQGNSA. Trimming leaves V shorter by 3 bases and J shorter by 6 bases, with the junction holding 5 bases beyond the gene matches. The CDR3 spans 15 residues, from the cysteine through the phenylalanine. Only the CDR3 portion is preserved as DNA: 45 bases, with reading frame beginning at the first base. The immunoSEQ hsTCRB v3.0 assay was used at survey level resolution for TRB variable region sequencing. A depth of about 40,000-55,000 T-cell genomes per sample was targeted for TRB sequencing. Pooled TRB libraries were sequenced on an Illumina MiSeq with a v3 150-cycle kit. Turning to the authors' computational methods: Repertoire analysis ran in R within a reproducible Nextflow workflow covering QC, data transformation and analysis. Custom analyses were implemented in LymphoSeq2, an R package for AIRR-Seq data exploration. A handful of samples that produced fewer than 5000 total TRB sequences were removed, so some 190 HIV repertoires were analyzed. Among the roughly 200 retained HIV repertoires, 55 to 65 were collected before ART initiation and approximately 130 were collected after ART initiation. Each repertoire was downsampled to 5000 TRB nucleotide sequences, and summary statistics were averaged across 100 downsampling iterations. Only TRB sequences with CDR3 regions of at least seven amino acids were retained for analysis. Two measures captured diversity: a Shannon entropy-derived clonality score and the Gini coefficient. In repertoire networks, the top 5000 CDR3 amino acid sequences were linked whenever an edit distance of one separated two sequences. For TRB CDR3 amino acid sequences, GLIPH2 was used to predict antigen specificity groups and MHC restriction. To flag known CMV, EBV, HIV or tissue antigen associations, CDR3 amino acid sequences were matched against VDJdb and McPAS-TCR. Pre-ART, post-ART and control groups were compared with Wilcoxon signed-rank tests and Holm-Bonferroni correction. TCRdb holds this immuneACCESS table with in-frame rearrangements only. Some clones are missing; in checked studies, unresolved V genes explain under half, and the rest has no known cause. D and trimming come from the DNA, and the V and J calls and clone size come from that table. Across this sample there are 9,500 to 12,000 clones, with 65% to 85% seen only once. 18% of the sample is taken by the ten largest.

On this clone itself: This clone's antigen is unknown. No base-level quality is on record; no much larger clone is a single base apart.

Rearrangement joined TRBV7-2 to TRBJ2-7, with 13 bases matching TRBD2. The sample here was unsorted PBMCs, taken 1.8 years after starting antiretroviral therapy. This sequence was found in a man aged 40-49 years with HIV. The DNA is as follows: TGTGCCAGCAGCTTTACTAGCGGGAGGGCCGTCGAGCAGTACTTC. This encodes CASSFTSGRAVEQYF.